The TCR beta chain under discussion was sequenced for a study of cytomegalovirus exposure and HLA in healthy donors. Overall study results and limits: The HLA-A and HLA-B alleles of most subjects were reportedly predicted accurately from TCR beta sequences. In a later analysis, across HLA loci, associated TCR counts were highest for DRB1, lowest for HLA-C.

Germline values: CDR1 SGHVS, CDR2 FNYEAQ. V lost 3 bases and J lost 7; bases outside the gene matches: 8. This CDR3 is built from 17 residues. It was with 60 Vbeta and 13 Jbeta primers that the PCR ran. Repertoires were generated with immunoSEQ multiplex PCR, while TCRdb's copy carries only in-frame clones and drops some. Counted here are 100,000 to 150,000 clones, 15% occurring once; the ten biggest clones make up 1.9%. On this clone: Its specificity is not known.

Input material: PBMCs. The TCR comes from a woman aged 18-35 years in good health and CMV-seronegative. This chain uses TRBV7-6 with TRBJ2-2; 13 bases are a match to TRBD2. The CDR3 sequence is CASSLAGTSGTGGELFF. For the CDR3, the DNA is TGTGCCAGCAGCTTGGCCGGGACTAGCGGGACTGGCGGGGAGCTGTTTTTT.